The subject of this entry is one TCR beta chain. Its specificity is not known. At one end the junction does not follow the germline gene, possibly because of a read error. This entry comes from a study of T cells after yellow fever vaccination. Study-level background: Low-cell-number fractions underwent preparation using SMART-Seq v4 Ultra Low Input.

Germline loops: CDR1 DFQATT, CDR2 SNEGSKA (reference sequence). The CDR3 length is 16 residues. The TCR cDNA carried a universal primer site and UMIs from 5'RACE template switching. TCRdb recomputed calls from the 5' RACE reads with MiXCR, one row per CDR3 protein. The sample yields a few hundred thousand distinct CDR3 sequences, 13% seen once. Study results and caveats: Only a minor proportion of clonotypes was detected across both CD4 and CD8 compartments.

The material sequenced was CD4+ T cells sorted from PBMCs, taken 45 days after the yellow fever booster vaccination. This sequence originates from a young man who received the YFV17D yellow fever vaccine. V is TRBV20-1 and J is TRBJ2-5; the D gene is possibly TRBD2 (5 bases). CDR3 amino acids: CGARDYRLRGLLAQYF. CDR3 DNA: TGCGGTGCTAGAGATTATAGACTCCGGGGATTGTTGGCCCAGTACTTC.